The next 29 T cell receptor beta chains were all read from a single sample in a study of OX40 agonist ivuxolimab in advanced cancers. Profiling relied on immunoSEQ multiplex PCR, and the TCRdb table lists in-frame clones only, not all of them. Of tens of thousands of clones in the sample, approximately 82% were seen once. The sequencing used CD4+ or CD8+ T cells sorted from blood, collected in a trial of the OX40 agonist ivuxolimab. These receptors originate from an adult with an advanced solid tumor such as melanoma, head and neck, liver or kidney cancer.

This chain links TRBV18 with TRBJ2-1, with D possibly TRBD1 on 6 matching bases. CDR1 KGHSH and CDR2 LQKENI come from the germline V gene. This CDR3 is 15 amino acids long. Deletions cut 3 bases from V and 4 bases from J, with 13 bases between. The CDR3 loop is CASSPGTGTYNEQFF. CDR3 bases: TGTGCCAGCTCACCGGGGACCGGGACATACAATGAGCAGTTCTTC.

J is TRBJ1-2 and V is TRBV29-1; a weak D match, TRBD1 (6 bases). Germline CDR1 reads SQVTM; CDR2 reads ANQGSEA. The V and J ends lost 7 bases and 6 bases respectively, with 12 bases between them. The CDR3 contains 11 residues. DNA of the CDR3: TGCAGCGGGGTAAGGGGGGATGGCTACACCTTC. Translating gives CSGVRGDGYTF.

This sequence joins TRBV4-1 and TRBJ2-7; tentatively, D is TRBD1 (6 bases). The germline V gene has CDR1 MGHRA and CDR2 YSYEKL. This CDR3 contains 15 residues. V was cut by 0 bases and J by 1 base, with 10 bases left in between. The DNA for the CDR3 is TGCGCCAGCAGCCAAGATCAAAGGGGGTCCTACGAGCAGTACTTC. It encodes CASSQDQRGSYEQYF.

The rearrangement uses TRBV5-5 and TRBJ1-1; the D gene is possibly TRBD1 (5 bases). The V and J ends lost 5 bases and 0 bases respectively, with 11 bases between them. CDR1 and CDR2 (germline): SGHKS, YYEKEE (reference sequence). The CDR3 is 14 residues long. Here the CDR3 reads CASSLGTMNTEAFF. The CDR3 DNA sequence: TGTGCCAGCAGTCTAGGGACCATGAACACTGAAGCTTTCTTT.

The chain uses TRBV9 and TRBJ2-3; tentative D call: TRBD2 (5 bases). V lost 4 bases and J 0 bases, leaving 15 bases between the germline ends. Germline loops: CDR1 SGDLS, CDR2 YYNGEE. The CDR3 extends over 16 amino acids. Here the CDR3 reads CASSFPTDSSTDTQYF. The CDR3 bases are TGTGCCAGCAGCTTCCCGACGGACTCTAGCACAGATACGCAGTATTTT.

This chain connects TRBV5-4 to TRBJ2-2, with 9 bases that match TRBD2. The length of the CDR3 is 15 residues. The junction had 7 bases not matched to a gene; V was cut back by 4 bases and J by 6 bases. The germline gives CDR1 SGHNT, CDR2 YYREEE (reference sequence). The CDR3 sequence is CASSPVAGGPGELFF. For the CDR3, the DNA is TGTGCCAGCAGCCCAGTTGCGGGAGGGCCCGGGGAGCTGTTTTTT.

This rearrangement joins TRBV19 to TRBJ2-5; D gene uncertain. The V end lost 3 bases, the J end lost 1 base, and 3 bases lay between the germline ends. The CDR3 contains 12 residues. CDR1 is LNHDA and CDR2 is SQIVND in the germline V gene (reference sequence). The CDR3 protein is CASSMGQETQYF. The CDR3 DNA reads TGTGCCAGTAGTATGGGCCAAGAGACCCAGTACTTC.

The chain uses TRBV30 and TRBJ2-7; tentatively, D is TRBD2 (6 bases). Germline values: CDR1 GTSNPN, CDR2 SVGIG (reference sequence). The V and J ends lost 5 bases and 12 bases respectively, with 20 bases between them. This CDR3 region has 12 residues. The CDR3: CAWGRRDSSRYF. The DNA for the CDR3 is TGTGCCTGGGGACGTCGGGACTCCAGTAGGTACTTC.

V usage is TRBV2 and J usage is TRBJ2-1, with TRBD1 matching over 11 bases. The junction had 3 bases not matched to a gene; V was cut back by 6 bases and J by 2 bases. CDR1 is SNHLY and CDR2 is FYNNEI in the germline V gene. CDR3 size: 15 residues. CDR3 loop: CASRLGQGAYNEQFF. In DNA form, the CDR3 reads TGTGCCAGCAGATTGGGACAGGGGGCCTACAATGAGCAGTTCTTC.

The chain recombines TRBV15 with TRBJ2-7, with D perhaps matching TRBD1 (5 bases). The germline V and J ends were trimmed by 1 base and 6 bases, with 16 bases remaining between them. Germline CDR1 is LNHNV and CDR2 is YYDKDF (reference sequence). The CDR3 is 15 amino acids. In DNA form, the CDR3 reads TGTGCCACCAGCAGAGGGAATTCAGGGTCGGGCGAGCAGTACTTC. Translation: CATSRGNSGSGEQYF.

J is TRBJ2-7 and V is TRBV4-1; D gene ambiguous. This CDR3 is 15 amino acids long. Germline V CDR1 and CDR2: MGHRA, YSYEKL. Trimming pared 0 bases from V and 3 bases from J, leaving 12 bases between. The CDR3 protein is CASSQDVAGIYEQYF. The CDR3, as DNA: TGCGCCAGCAGCCAAGATGTGGCTGGAATCTACGAGCAGTACTTC.

The V call is TRBV28, the J call TRBJ2-7; D is unclear. The V end lost 2 bases, the J end lost 2 bases, and 7 bases lay between the germline ends. This CDR3 has 13 amino acids. Germline lookup yields CDR1 MDHEN and CDR2 SYDVKM. For the CDR3, the DNA is TGTGCCAGCAGTTTAGTGGCCGCCTACGAGCAGTACTTC. The encoded protein is CASSLVAAYEQYF.

The chain recombines TRBV2 with TRBJ1-6, with D tentatively TRBD1 (5 bases). The CDR3 runs to 15 residues. Germline loops: CDR1 SNHLY, CDR2 FYNNEI. Trimming removed 3 bases from V and 5 bases from J, with 11 bases in between. The CDR3 is CASSELGTDNSPLHF. In nucleotides, the CDR3 is TGTGCCAGCAGTGAGTTAGGGACGGATAATTCACCCCTCCACTTT.

This clone was seen just once. The CDR3 DNA sequence: TGCGCCAGCAGTCCGTTGGGACCGCCGATCACAGATACGCAGTATTTT. Its protein product is CASSPLGPPITDTQYF. The gene calls are TRBV5-1 and TRBJ2-3; D is possibly TRBD1 or TRBD2 (5 bases each). Germline assignment: CDR1 SGHRS and CDR2 YFSETQ. The V end was cut by 5 bases, the J end by 2 bases, with 18 bases between. This CDR3 comprises 16 residues. The full variable domain, in which reference TRBV5-1 and TRBJ2-3 provide the parts outside the CDR3, is KAGVTQTPRYLIKTRGQQVTLSCSPISGHRSVSWYQQTPGQGLQFLFEYFSETQRNKGNFPGRFSGRQFSNSRSEMNVSTLELGDSALYLCASSPLGPPITDTQYFGPGTRLTVL.

In DNA form, the CDR3 reads TGCGCCAGCACCCCACAGGCGGCAGCGGGAACCGGGGAGCTGTTTTTT. It codes for CASTPQAAAGTGELFF. The chain recombines TRBV5-1 with TRBJ2-2, with 7 bases fitting TRBD2. Germline CDR1 and CDR2: SGHRS and YFSETQ. This CDR3 region has 16 residues. Trimming took 6 bases from V and 5 from J; bases not matched to a gene: 13.

This chain joins TRBV9 and TRBJ2-1, with D uncertain. Deletions cut 0 bases from V and 3 bases from J, with 4 bases between. Germline lookup yields CDR1 SGDLS and CDR2 YYNGEE. This CDR3 comprises 13 residues. The CDR3 nucleotides read TGTGCCAGCAGCGTAGCCATCTACAATGAGCAGTTCTTC. The encoded protein is CASSVAIYNEQFF.

CDR3 sequence: CAISESRGRETQYF. In DNA form, the CDR3 reads TGTGCCATCAGTGAGTCGAGGGGAAGAGAGACCCAGTACTTC. The genes are TRBV10-3 and TRBJ2-5; D tentatively fits TRBD1 or TRBD2 (5 bases each). Looked up from germline, CDR1 is ENHRY and CDR2 is SYGVKD. Between the trimmed V and J ends, which lost 0 bases and 4 bases, there was a span of 9 bases. The CDR3 extends over 14 amino acids.

The J gene is TRBJ2-1, the V gene TRBV5-1; D unclear. This CDR3 contains 12 residues. The germline CDR1 and CDR2 sequences are SGHRS and YFSETQ. The V gene lost 4 bases and the J gene lost 7 bases, with 9 bases spanning the gap. CDR3 loop: CASSPARNEQFF. The CDR3, as DNA: TGCGCCAGCAGCCCTGCGAGGAATGAGCAGTTCTTC.

The rearrangement uses TRBV28 and TRBJ1-5, with unresolved D. CDR3 length: 12 residues. The ends were cut back, 5 bases at V and 1 base at J, with 3 bases in the middle. In germline, CDR1 is MDHEN, CDR2 SYDVKM. CDR3 residues: CASSGSNQPQHF. CDR3 DNA: TGTGCCAGCAGTGGAAGCAATCAGCCCCAGCATTTT.

This CDR3 is CASPDPFADTQYF. The CDR3 DNA follows: TGTGCCAGCCCGGACCCCTTCGCAGATACGCAGTATTTT. The chain employs TRBV7-2 and TRBJ2-3; D is unresolved. V was cut by 8 bases and J by 4 bases, with 13 bases left in between. This CDR3 is built from 13 residues. Germline lookup yields CDR1 SGHTA and CDR2 FQGNSA.

The J gene is TRBJ2-2, the V gene TRBV29-1; TRBD1 aligns across 10 bases. Germline V CDR1 and CDR2: SQVTM, ANQGSEA. This CDR3 comprises 13 residues. After removal of 5 bases from V and 6 bases from J, the junction contained 3 bases not matched to a gene. In nucleotides, the CDR3 is TGCAGCGTTCCTGGACAGGGGGCCGGGGAGCTGTTTTTT. Translated, it gives CSVPGQGAGELFF.

This rearrangement joins TRBV9 to TRBJ2-3; D is ambiguous. CDR1 SGDLS and CDR2 YYNGEE come from the germline V gene. The V end was cut by 0 bases, the J end by 1 base, with 9 bases between. There are 15 residues in the CDR3. CDR3: CASSVVGFGTDTQYF. CDR3 DNA: TGTGCCAGCAGCGTAGTAGGGTTTGGCACAGATACGCAGTATTTT.

The CDR3: CASSPPLMEGGYEQYF. The DNA for the CDR3 is TGTGCCAGCTCACCACCGCTTATGGAAGGGGGCTACGAGCAGTACTTC. This sequence joins TRBV18 and TRBJ2-7; D is perhaps TRBD1 (6 bases). The CDR3 is 16 residues long. The germline gives CDR1 KGHSH, CDR2 LQKENI. Trimming removed 0 bases at V and 3 bases at J, with 15 bases between. Based on the CDR3 plus reference TRBV18 and TRBJ2-7, the full variable domain is NAGVMQNPRHLVRRRGQEARLRCSPMKGHSHVYWYRQLPEEGLKFMVYLQKENIIDESGMPKERFSAEFPKEGPSILRIQQVVRGDSAAYFCASSPPLMEGGYEQYFGPGTRLTVT.

The chain has TRBV10-3 and TRBJ2-7; 7 bases map to TRBD2. The CDR3 covers 16 residues. V lost 4 bases, J lost 2 bases, and 11 bases stayed unmatched. From germline, CDR1 is ENHRY and CDR2 SYGVKD. The CDR3 DNA is TGTGCCATCAGTGCAGAGGGCGGGGGTTACGCCTACGAGCAGTACTTC. It encodes CAISAEGGGYAYEQYF.

CDR3 region: CAWSQGYNQPQHF. The CDR3 region has the DNA TGTGCCTGGAGCCAGGGTTACAATCAGCCCCAGCATTTT. This chain joins TRBV30 and TRBJ1-5; D perhaps matches TRBD1 (5 bases). This CDR3 spans 13 amino acids. Trimming took 3 bases from V and 3 from J, leaving 9 bases between them. Germline-derived CDR1 and CDR2 are GTSNPN and SVGIG (reference sequence).

The rearrangement uses TRBV18 and TRBJ1-1; D not certain. Trimming removed 0 bases from V and 4 bases from J, with 9 bases in between. The CDR3 spans 14 residues. CDR1 is KGHSH and CDR2 is LQKENI in the germline V gene. The CDR3: CASSPPYGLTEAFF. In DNA form, the CDR3 reads TGTGCCAGCTCACCACCGTACGGGCTCACTGAAGCTTTCTTT.

The chain links TRBV7-3 to TRBJ1-5; D is ambiguous. The germline CDR1 and CDR2 sequences are SGHTA and FQGTGA. This CDR3 spans 15 amino acids. V lost 0 bases and J lost 1, with 7 bases in between. The CDR3 coding sequence is TGTGCCAGCAGCTTAACAGGGAGCAGCAATCAGCCCCAGCATTTT. This codes for CASSLTGSSNQPQHF.

The sample holds a few counts of this clone. The chain couples TRBV7-2 to TRBJ2-7; D might be TRBD1 (6 bases). Germline CDR1 SGHTA, CDR2 FQGNSA. Trimming shortened V by 6 bases and J by 3 bases, and 18 bases separated the two germline ends. The CDR3 is made up of 15 amino acids. The CDR3 spells CASRSYPTGYYEQYF. The CDR3 DNA is TGTGCCAGCAGGTCATACCCGACAGGCTACTACGAGCAGTACTTC.

This clone has only a few counts. The rearrangement joins TRBV11-2 to TRBJ1-3; D uncertain. Germline CDR1 SGHAT, CDR2 FQNNGV. This CDR3 is 12 amino acids long. Deletions cut 5 bases from V and 11 bases from J, with 13 bases between. In DNA form, the CDR3 reads TGTGCCAGCAGCCATGGGAGTGACGCCATATATTTT. Its protein product is CASSHGSDAIYF.